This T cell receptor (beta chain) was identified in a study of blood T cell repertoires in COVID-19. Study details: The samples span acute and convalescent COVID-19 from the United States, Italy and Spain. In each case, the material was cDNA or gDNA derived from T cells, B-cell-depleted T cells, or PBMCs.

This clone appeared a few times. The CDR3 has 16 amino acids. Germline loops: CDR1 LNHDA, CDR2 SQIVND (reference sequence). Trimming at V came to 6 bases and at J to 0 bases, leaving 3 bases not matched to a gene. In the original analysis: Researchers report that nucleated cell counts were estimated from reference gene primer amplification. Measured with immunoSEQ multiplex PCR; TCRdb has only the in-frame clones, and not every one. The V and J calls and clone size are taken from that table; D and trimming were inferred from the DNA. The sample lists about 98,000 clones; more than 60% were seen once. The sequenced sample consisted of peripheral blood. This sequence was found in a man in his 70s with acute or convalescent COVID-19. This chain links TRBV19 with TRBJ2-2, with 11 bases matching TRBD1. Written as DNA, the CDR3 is TGTGCCAGTAGGGACAGGGGGCTAACGAACACCGGGGAGCTGTTTTTT. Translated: CASRDRGLTNTGELFF.